Presented here are 10 T cell receptor beta chains from one specimen sequenced in a study of CD8 T cells in Susac syndrome. An amount of RNA that ranged from roughly 0.5 to 1 ug was reverse transcribed with random hexamers. One entry per CDR3 protein, called by TCRdb with MiXCR from the immunoSEQ multiplex PCR reads. The sample has some 190,000 distinct CDR3 sequences, roughly 94% seen once. The sequencing input was CD4+ T cells from PBMCs. The receptors derive from a human donor in good health.

V gene TRBV12-3 or TRBV12-4 combines with J gene TRBJ1-1, with a tentative D call TRBD1 (5 bases). The CDR3 is made up of 12 amino acids. With 3 bases removed from V and 11 bases from J, the gap between germline ends came to 13 bases. CDR3 coding DNA: TGTGCCAGCAGTTTGAATAGGGGTGGCGCTTTCTTT. Encoded protein: CASSLNRGGAFF.

J is TRBJ2-7 and V is TRBV2; maybe TRBD1 (5 bases). Germline loops: CDR1 SNHLY, CDR2 FYNNEI. This CDR3 has 12 amino acids. Trimming removed 6 bases at V and 4 bases at J, with 10 bases between. CDR3 in amino acids: CASSDDRYEQYF. The CDR3 bases are TGTGCCAGCAGCGACGACAGATACGAGCAGTACTTC.

The chain recombines TRBV29-1 with TRBJ2-2; perhaps TRBD1 as D (6 bases). V shed 6 bases and J shed 2 bases, with 10 bases lying between them. CDR3 length: 13 amino acids. CDR1 is SQVTM, CDR2 ANQGSEA, per germline. CDR3 sequence reads: CSVQGYNTGELFF. The CDR3 region has the DNA TGCAGCGTACAGGGTTATAACACCGGGGAGCTGTTTTTT.

The chain couples TRBV3-1 to TRBJ2-3, with D maybe TRBD2 (5 bases). Per the germline V gene, CDR1 is LGHDT and CDR2 is YNNKEL (reference sequence). This CDR3 comprises 15 residues. Trimming left V 4 bases short and J 5 bases short, with 16 bases between. In DNA, the CDR3 is TGTGCCAGCAGCCCGGGCAGCGGTCCCGGAGATACGCAGTATTTT. Translating it yields CASSPGSGPGDTQYF.

The chain uses TRBV24-1 and TRBJ2-1; D might be TRBD2 (7 bases). This CDR3 contains 15 residues. Per the germline V gene, CDR1 is KGHDR and CDR2 is SFDVKD. Trimming removed 9 bases from V and 0 bases from J, with 14 bases in between. CDR3 protein: CATSWGGSSYNEQFF. CDR3 sequence (DNA): TGTGCCACCTCTTGGGGGGGCAGCTCCTACAATGAGCAGTTCTTC.

This chain connects TRBV19 to TRBJ2-5; D possibly matches TRBD1 or TRBD2 (5 bases each). This CDR3 is 12 amino acids long. CDR1 is LNHDA and CDR2 is SQIVND in the germline V gene (reference sequence). V was shortened by 5 bases and J by 4 bases, with 8 bases between the two germline ends. CDR3 sequence reads: CASSAGTETQYF. CDR3 nucleotides: TGTGCCAGTAGTGCAGGGACAGAGACCCAGTACTTC.

The rearrangement uses TRBV20-1 and TRBJ1-2; D may be TRBD1 (6 bases). Germline CDR1 is DFQATT and CDR2 is SNEGSKA (reference sequence). This CDR3 has 15 residues. V lost 3 bases and J 0 bases, leaving 14 bases between the germline ends. The CDR3 bases are TGCAGTGCTAGCCCATCGGCAGGGGCTAACTATGGCTACACCTTC. Translating it yields CSASPSAGANYGYTF.

This sequence joins TRBV29-1 and TRBJ1-1; possible D gene TRBD1, 5 bases. The CDR3 spans 12 residues. V was pared by 7 bases and J by 3 bases, with 12 bases between. The germline V gene encodes CDR1 SQVTM and CDR2 ANQGSEA. CDR3 protein: CSALTDYTEAFF. The CDR3 bases are TGCAGCGCACTGACAGACTACACTGAAGCTTTCTTT.

J is TRBJ2-5 and V is TRBV29-1; D may be TRBD2 (5 bases). With 6 bases removed from V and 6 bases from J, the gap between germline ends came to 17 bases. CDR1 and CDR2 from the germline V gene are SQVTM and ANQGSEA. The CDR3 has 13 amino acids. CDR3 region: CSVQPSGSKTQYF. The CDR3 nucleotides are TGCAGCGTACAACCTAGTGGGAGTAAGACCCAGTACTTC.

J is TRBJ2-7 and V is TRBV20-1, with 8 positions matching TRBD2. The ends lost 1 base at V and 5 bases at J; junction bases unmatched: 13. Per the germline V gene, CDR1 is DFQATT and CDR2 is SNEGSKA (reference sequence). The CDR3 runs to 16 residues. The CDR3 DNA reads TGCAGTGCTAGAGGGGTGGTAGCGGGATTGCGGGACGAGCAGTACTTC. Translated: CSARGVVAGLRDEQYF.